The 20 T cell receptor beta chains below were found in one sample sequenced in a study of blood T cells in healthy people across ages. Sample-barcoded 5' priming and a J-beta primer mix drove a second PCR of roughly 6 to 12 cycles. TCRdb reprocessed the 5' RACE reads with MiXCR, giving one entry per CDR3 protein. There are 550,000 to 750,000 distinct CDR3 sequences in the sample; roughly 21% occur only once, and 3.6% lies in the top ten. The specimen was blood. The receptors shown here come from a man in his 70s in good health.

Only a few counts were recorded for this clonotype. This sequence joins TRBV20-1 and TRBJ1-4; maybe TRBD1 (5 bases). Trimming stripped 1 base from V and 8 bases from J, with 14 bases between. The CDR3 totals 14 residues. Per germline, CDR1 DFQATT and CDR2 SNEGSKA (reference sequence). As DNA, the CDR3 is TGCAGTGCTAGAGGCGGGGGAAGGACGGAAAAACTGTTTTTT. It translates to CSARGGGRTEKLFF.

The chain joins TRBV7-2 to TRBJ2-7; perhaps D is TRBD1 or TRBD2 (5 bases each). This CDR3 is 13 amino acids long. The germline V gene encodes CDR1 SGHTA and CDR2 FQGNSA. The V end lost 6 bases, the J end lost 0 bases, and 9 bases lay between the germline ends. The DNA of the CDR3 is TGTGCCAGCAGGGGACGGAACTCCTACGAGCAGTACTTC. This sequence encodes CASRGRNSYEQYF.

This clonotype was picked up a small number of times. This chain links TRBV7-3 with TRBJ2-4; 7 bases line up with TRBD2. V lost 1 base to trimming and J lost 8 bases; unmatched junction nucleotides: 8. The germline gives CDR1 SGHTA, CDR2 FQGTGA. This CDR3 spans 15 amino acids. The CDR3 reads CASSLNGGSSDIQYF. CDR3 nucleotides: TGTGCCAGCAGCTTAAACGGCGGGAGTAGTGACATTCAGTACTTC.

The chain couples TRBV7-2 to TRBJ2-5, with 10 nucleotides matching TRBD2. Judging by the DNA end, TRBJ2-1 fits better; the J call may be wrong. From germline, CDR1 is SGHTA and CDR2 FQGNSA. The CDR3 is 15 residues long. This CDR3 is CASSISSGSYNEQFF. CDR3 coding DNA: TGTGCCAGCAGCATCTCTAGCGGGAGCTACAATGAGCAGTTCTTC.

This clonotype was found once. The rearrangement links TRBV7-2 to TRBJ2-2, with D perhaps TRBD1 (5 bases). Trimming removed 4 bases at V and 0 bases at J, with 9 bases between. The CDR3 consists of 15 residues. Per the germline V gene, CDR1 is SGHTA and CDR2 is FQGNSA. The DNA for the CDR3 is TGTGCCAGCAGCTCGACAGCCGCGAACACCGGGGAGCTGTTTTTT. Its protein is CASSSTAANTGELFF.

Ten or more counts support this clonotype. The V call is TRBV7-9, the J call TRBJ2-7; a weak D match, TRBD2 (5 bases). The V end lost 3 bases, the J end lost 0 bases, and 12 bases lay between the germline ends. Germline values: CDR1 SEHNR, CDR2 FQNEAQ (reference sequence). CDR3 length equals 15 residues. The CDR3 nucleotides are TGTGCCAGCAGCTTTGGCGGGCTTTTCTCCTACGAGCAGTACTTC. Translated: CASSFGGLFSYEQYF.

The V and J genes are TRBV6-1 and TRBJ1-2; D possibly corresponds to TRBD1 (5 bases). This CDR3 has 13 residues. V was clipped by 7 bases and J by 2 bases, with 11 bases between them. Germline loops: CDR1 MNHNS, CDR2 SASEGT. In DNA form, the CDR3 reads TGTGCCAGCACCCCGACAGTCAACTATGGCTACACCTTC. Protein product: CASTPTVNYGYTF.

This chain uses TRBV6-5 with TRBJ1-1; D call uncertain. The V end lost 4 bases, the J end lost 5 bases, and 8 bases lay between the germline ends. This CDR3 has 12 amino acids. CDR1 and CDR2 (germline): MNHEY, SVGAGI. This CDR3 is CASSFRGTEAFF. CDR3 in DNA: TGTGCCAGCAGTTTCCGTGGGACTGAAGCTTTCTTT.

This clonotype was seen only a few times. The rearrangement joins TRBV20-1 to TRBJ1-1, with D perhaps TRBD1 (5 bases). CDR3 length: 15 residues. Germline V gene lookup returns CDR1 DFQATT and CDR2 SNEGSKA (reference sequence). The V and J ends lost 0 bases and 2 bases respectively, with 13 bases between them. The CDR3 DNA sequence: TGCAGTGCTAGAGATCGTTCCAGGGACAACACTGAAGCTTTCTTT. This gives the protein CSARDRSRDNTEAFF.

This clonotype was recorded at least ten times. J is TRBJ2-5 and V is TRBV10-3; the D is unclear. CDR1 and CDR2 (germline): ENHRY, SYGVKD. Trimming removed 0 bases from V and 5 bases from J, with 13 bases in between. The CDR3 is made up of 15 amino acids. The CDR3 nucleotides read TGTGCCATCAGTGAGTCGACGGCCCCCCCCGAGACCCAGTACTTC. Its protein product is CAISESTAPPETQYF.

This clonotype was picked up a small number of times. V is TRBV19 and J is TRBJ2-1; 7 bases fit TRBD2. CDR1 is LNHDA and CDR2 is SQIVND in the germline V gene (reference sequence). J gave up 6 bases and V 6 bases, and 11 bases lay outside the gene matches. This CDR3 region has 15 residues. DNA of the CDR3: TGTGCCAGTAGCCTGGCTAGCGGACACCTCAATGAGCAGTTCTTC. It encodes CASSLASGHLNEQFF.

The chain couples TRBV5-6 to TRBJ2-7, with TRBD1 as a possible D gene (6 bases). V lost 5 bases to trimming and J lost 3 bases, with 18 bases between them. The CDR3 extends over 15 amino acids. The germline gives CDR1 SGHDT, CDR2 YYEEEE. The CDR3 here is CASRDYRALFYEQYF. CDR3 sequence (DNA): TGTGCCAGCAGAGATTACAGGGCTCTGTTCTACGAGCAGTACTTC.

As to this clonotype: With a much larger clone just one base away, this may be a read error. This chain joins TRBV12-3 or TRBV12-4 and TRBJ1-5; D is undetermined. Trimming removed 5 bases at V and 9 bases at J, with 11 bases between. The CDR3 is 12 amino acids. The CDR3 sequence: CASSPRTRPQHF. DNA for the CDR3: TGTGCCAGCAGTCCCCGGACTCGGCCCCAGCATTTT.

This rearrangement joins TRBV19 to TRBJ2-1; D not resolved. CDR3 size: 15 residues. Trimming left V 8 bases short and J 0 bases short, with 14 bases between. CDR1 is LNHDA and CDR2 is SQIVND in the germline V gene (reference sequence). The CDR3 DNA is TGTGCCAGTCGTTTGGCAGACAACTCCTACAATGAGCAGTTCTTC. Amino acids: CASRLADNSYNEQFF.

In this sample, this clonotype turned up many times. The chain uses TRBV11-2 and TRBJ1-1; tentatively, D is TRBD1 (5 bases). The CDR3 has 14 amino acids. The V gene's germline CDR1 is SGHAT and CDR2 FQNNGV. V lost 4 bases, J lost 12 bases, and 21 bases lay in between. The CDR3, as DNA: TGTGCCAGCAGCTCCTCCCTGGTGACAGATGTATCTTTCTTT. Amino acid sequence: CASSSSLVTDVSFF.

This clonotype was counted between two and nine times. V gene TRBV12-3 or TRBV12-4 combines with J gene TRBJ2-5; the D is unclear. There are 11 residues in the CDR3. Trimming took off 2 bases at V and 11 bases at J, with 9 bases between the two ends. The CDR3 is CASSLRNGQYF. As DNA, the CDR3 is TGTGCCAGCAGTTTAAGGAACGGGCAGTACTTC.

The chain joins TRBV28 to TRBJ1-1; D gene unclear. Trimming stripped 5 bases from V and 0 bases from J, with 16 bases between. This CDR3 spans 16 amino acids. CDR1 and CDR2 (germline): MDHEN, SYDVKM. DNA for the CDR3: TGTGCCAGCAGTATGGCTAGTGGGTCCGTGAACACTGAAGCTTTCTTT. Residues: CASSMASGSVNTEAFF.

Turning to this clonotype: This clone may be a read error of a much larger clone one base away. V is TRBV7-2 and J is TRBJ2-5; D unresolved. The DNA end is a closer match to TRBJ2-1, so the J assignment may be wrong. There are 12 residues in the CDR3. Germline loops: CDR1 SGHTA, CDR2 FQGNSA. CDR3 amino acids: CAGSLRYNEQFF. The CDR3 DNA reads as TGTGCCGGCAGCTTAAGGTACAATGAGCAGTTCTTC.

The count of this clonotype is one. The V call is TRBV3-1, the J call TRBJ2-7; TRBD1 matches 7 bases. The CDR3 runs to 14 residues. Germline V lookup: CDR1 LGHDT, CDR2 YNNKEL (reference sequence). V trimming: 1 base; J trimming: 4 bases; junction bases outside the gene matches: 4. The chain's CDR3 is CASSQVQGRYEQYF. For the CDR3, the DNA is TGTGCCAGCAGCCAAGTACAGGGGAGATACGAGCAGTACTTC.

A few counts support this clonotype. The chain is built from TRBV20-1 and TRBJ2-5, with D possibly being TRBD1 (6 bases). Per the germline V gene, CDR1 is DFQATT and CDR2 is SNEGSKA (reference sequence). The CDR3 is made up of 12 amino acids. The V end was cut by 4 bases, the J end by 3 bases, with 9 bases between. The CDR3 sequence: CSANRVEETQYF. CDR3 sequence (DNA): TGCAGTGCTAACAGGGTGGAAGAGACCCAGTACTTC.